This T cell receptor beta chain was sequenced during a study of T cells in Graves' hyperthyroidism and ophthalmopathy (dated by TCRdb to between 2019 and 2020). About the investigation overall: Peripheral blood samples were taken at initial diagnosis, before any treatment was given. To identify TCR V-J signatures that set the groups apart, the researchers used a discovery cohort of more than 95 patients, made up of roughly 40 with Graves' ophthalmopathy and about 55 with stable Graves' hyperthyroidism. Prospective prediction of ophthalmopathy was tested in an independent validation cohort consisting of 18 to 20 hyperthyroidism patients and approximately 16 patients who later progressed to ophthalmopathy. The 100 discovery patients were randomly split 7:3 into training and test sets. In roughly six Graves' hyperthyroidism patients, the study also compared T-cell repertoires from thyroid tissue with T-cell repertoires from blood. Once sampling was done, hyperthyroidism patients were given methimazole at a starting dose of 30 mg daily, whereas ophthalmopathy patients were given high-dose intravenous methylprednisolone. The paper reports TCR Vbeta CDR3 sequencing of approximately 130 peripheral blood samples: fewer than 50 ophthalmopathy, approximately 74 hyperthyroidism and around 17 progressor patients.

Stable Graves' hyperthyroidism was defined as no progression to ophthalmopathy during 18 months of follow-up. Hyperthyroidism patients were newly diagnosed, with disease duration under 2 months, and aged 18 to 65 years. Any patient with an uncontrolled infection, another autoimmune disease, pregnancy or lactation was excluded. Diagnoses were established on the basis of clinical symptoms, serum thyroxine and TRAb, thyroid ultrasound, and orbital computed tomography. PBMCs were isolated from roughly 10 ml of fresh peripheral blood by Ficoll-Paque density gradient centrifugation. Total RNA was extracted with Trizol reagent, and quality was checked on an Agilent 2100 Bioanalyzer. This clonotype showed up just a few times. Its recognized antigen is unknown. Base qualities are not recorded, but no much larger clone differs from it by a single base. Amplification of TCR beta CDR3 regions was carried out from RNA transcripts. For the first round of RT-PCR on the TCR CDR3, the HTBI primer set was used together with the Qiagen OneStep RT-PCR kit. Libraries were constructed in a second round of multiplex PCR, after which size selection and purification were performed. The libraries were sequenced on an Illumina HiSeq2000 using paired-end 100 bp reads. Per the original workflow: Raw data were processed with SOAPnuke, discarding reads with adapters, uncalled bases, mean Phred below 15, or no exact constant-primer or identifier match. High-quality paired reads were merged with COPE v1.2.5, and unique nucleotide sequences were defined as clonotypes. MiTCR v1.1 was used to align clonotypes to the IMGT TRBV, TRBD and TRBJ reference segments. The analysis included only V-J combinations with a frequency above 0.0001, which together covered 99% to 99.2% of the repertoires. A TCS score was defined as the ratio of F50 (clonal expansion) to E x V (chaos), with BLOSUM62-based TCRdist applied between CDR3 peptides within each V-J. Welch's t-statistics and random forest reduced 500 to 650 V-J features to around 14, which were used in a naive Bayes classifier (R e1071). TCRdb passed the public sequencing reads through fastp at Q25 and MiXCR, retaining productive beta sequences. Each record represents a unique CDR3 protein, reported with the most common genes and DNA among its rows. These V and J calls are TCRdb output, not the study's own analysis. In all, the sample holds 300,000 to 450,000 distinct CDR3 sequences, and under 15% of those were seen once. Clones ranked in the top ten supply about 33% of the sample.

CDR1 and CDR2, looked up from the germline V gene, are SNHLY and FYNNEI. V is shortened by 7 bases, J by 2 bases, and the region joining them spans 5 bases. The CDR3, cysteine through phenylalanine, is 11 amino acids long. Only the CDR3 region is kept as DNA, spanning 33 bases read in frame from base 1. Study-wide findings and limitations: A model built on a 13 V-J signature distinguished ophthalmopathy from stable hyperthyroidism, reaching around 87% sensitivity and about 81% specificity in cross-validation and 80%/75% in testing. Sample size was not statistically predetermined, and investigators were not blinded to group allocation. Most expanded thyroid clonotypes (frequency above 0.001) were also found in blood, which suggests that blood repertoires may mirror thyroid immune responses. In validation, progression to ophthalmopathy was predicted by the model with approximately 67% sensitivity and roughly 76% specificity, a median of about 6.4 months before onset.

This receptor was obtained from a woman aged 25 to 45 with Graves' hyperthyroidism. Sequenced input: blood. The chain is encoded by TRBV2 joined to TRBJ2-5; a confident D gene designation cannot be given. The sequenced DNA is TGTGCCAGCACCAGACAAGAGACCCAGTACTTC. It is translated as CASTRQETQYF. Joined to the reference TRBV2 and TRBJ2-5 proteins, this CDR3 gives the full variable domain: EPEVTQTPSHQVTQMGQEVILRCVPISNHLYFYWYRQILGQKVEFLVSFYNNEISEKSEIFDDQFSVERPDGSNFTLKIRSTKLEDSAMYFCASTRQETQYFGPGTRLLVL.